The T cell receptor beta chain described here comes from a study of T cell repertoires in cytomegalovirus infection. For the study at large: HLA-B-restricted CMV epitopes that are well studied, plus recently identified HLA-C-restricted ones, were used by the study. Study-level results: Identification of carriers of CMV plus the relevant HLA was achieved through cumulative public TCR beta family frequency.

Trimming took 3 bases from V and 1 from J; bases not matched to a gene: 14. CDR3 length: 18 residues. CDR1 is ENHRY, CDR2 SYGVKD, per germline. This clonotype has only a few counts. Its antigen is not known. TCRdb ran MiXCR on the reads and lists one entry per CDR3 protein. Of some 320,000 distinct CDR3 sequences listed, 25% to 30% are singletons. The chain employs TRBV10-3 and TRBJ2-7; 8 positions agree with TRBD1. The input for sequencing was cultured PBMCs, taken from culture after CMV antigen stimulation. This TCR derives from a human donor in good health (CMV status not recorded). Some clones in this sample may be carry-over from other donors' samples. Here the CDR3 DNA reads TGTGCCATCAGTGACTCCGCGGGACAGGCGATCTCTTCCTACGAGCAGTACTTC. It is translated as CAISDSAGQAISSYEQYF.